The 31 T cell receptor beta chains given below trace back to one sample, sequenced in a study of shared clonotypes between healthy human individuals. The data were produced by immunoSEQ multiplex PCR, yet TCRdb's version contains in-frame clones alone and is incomplete. The sample carries 550,000 to 700,000 clones, 55% to 85% recorded once. The specimen was memory CD4+ T cells sorted from blood. The subset: CD45RA-negative fraction. Every receptor here comes from a woman aged 30 to 39 in good health.

The V and J genes are TRBV19 and TRBJ2-7, with D possibly TRBD2 on 6 matching bases. Deletions cut 1 base from V and 4 bases from J, with 11 bases between. This CDR3 is built from 14 residues. Germline-derived CDR1 and CDR2 are LNHDA and SQIVND (reference sequence). The CDR3 loop is CASSIAGAVYEQYF. The DNA of the CDR3 is TGTGCCAGTAGTATAGCGGGAGCAGTATACGAGCAGTACTTC.

V and J are TRBV4-2 and TRBJ1-4; D not certain. This CDR3 is 12 amino acids long. Germline V gene sequence: CDR1 LGHNA, CDR2 YNFKEQ. Trimming stripped 0 bases from V and 4 bases from J, with 0 bases between. The CDR3 sequence is CASSQDNEKLFF. In DNA form, the CDR3 reads TGTGCCAGCAGCCAAGATAATGAAAAACTGTTTTTT.

This clone was observed a single time. The chain carries TRBV28 and TRBJ1-3; D is undetermined. The V end was cut by 1 base, the J end by 8 bases, with 12 bases between. CDR1 MDHEN and CDR2 SYDVKM come from the germline V gene. The CDR3 loop spans 14 amino acids. CDR3 nucleotides: TGTGCCAGCAGTTTATTAGGGCTCCACGACACCATATATTTT. Protein product: CASSLLGLHDTIYF.

The chain employs TRBV7-9 and TRBJ1-1; 9 nucleotides align to TRBD1. V gave up 5 bases and J gave up 5 bases; unmatched junction bases: 6. Germline V gives CDR1 SEHNR, CDR2 FQNEAQ (reference sequence). This CDR3 spans 14 amino acids. This chain's CDR3 is CASSLQGAYTEAFF. The CDR3 DNA reads as TGTGCCAGCAGCCTACAGGGGGCTTATACTGAAGCTTTCTTT. Using reference TRBV7-9 and TRBJ1-1 for the parts outside the CDR3, the full variable domain is DTGVSQNPRHKITKRGQNVTFRCDPISEHNRLYWYRQTLGQGPEFLTYFQNEAQLEKSRLLSDRFSAERPKGSFSTLEIQRTEQGDSAMYLCASSLQGAYTEAFFGQGTRLTVV.

This clone occurred once. The chain couples TRBV29-1 to TRBJ2-1; 11 bases line up with TRBD2. Germline loops: CDR1 SQVTM, CDR2 ANQGSEA. V was clipped by 7 bases and J by 5 bases; unmatched bases: 7. The CDR3 spans 14 residues. This CDR3 is CSARGTSGDNEQFF. CDR3 DNA sequence: TGCAGCGCCCGAGGGACTAGCGGTGACAATGAGCAGTTCTTC.

This clone occurred a few times. The identical CDR3 is also encoded by other nucleotide sequences in the sample. This chain links TRBV4-1 with TRBJ2-6, with unresolved D. Germline CDR1 is MGHRA and CDR2 is YSYEKL. Trimming removed 1 base at V and 0 bases at J, with 7 bases between. The CDR3 runs to 16 residues. The CDR3 region has the DNA TGCGCCAGCAGCCAAGGCCACAGCTCTGGGGCCAACGTCCTGACTTTC. This gives the protein CASSQGHSSGANVLTF.

V and J are TRBV28 and TRBJ2-4; 7 bases agree with TRBD1. Germline values: CDR1 MDHEN, CDR2 SYDVKM. This CDR3 spans 14 amino acids. V shed 2 bases, J shed 6 bases, and the junction held 4 bases outside the gene matches. The CDR3 DNA reads as TGTGCCAGCAGTTTAGACAGGGTAGTAAACATTCAGTACTTC. Translated, it gives CASSLDRVVNIQYF.

The rearrangement joins TRBV28 to TRBJ2-3; 8 bases are shared with TRBD2. The CDR3 totals 15 residues. V lost 3 bases to trimming and J lost 5 bases; unmatched junction nucleotides: 7. Germline V lookup: CDR1 MDHEN, CDR2 SYDVKM. CDR3 region: CASSFGGTRRDTQYF. Written as DNA, the CDR3 is TGTGCCAGCAGTTTTGGGGGGACTAGAAGAGATACGCAGTATTTT. The entire variable domain, with the rest obtained from reference TRBV28 and TRBJ2-3, is as follows: DVKVTQSSRYLVKRTGEKVFLECVQDMDHENMFWYRQDPGLGLRLIYFSYDVKMKEKGDIPEGYSVSREKKERFSLILESASTNQTSMYLCASSFGGTRRDTQYFGPGTRLTVL.

This clone was seen many times. The chain carries TRBV5-4 and TRBJ2-7; 7 bases match TRBD1. The junction had 3 bases not matched to a gene; V was cut back by 3 bases and J by 0 bases. The CDR3 totals 14 residues. Looked up from germline, CDR1 is SGHNT and CDR2 is YYREEE (reference sequence). CDR3 loop: CASSYRGDSYEQYF. The CDR3 DNA reads TGTGCCAGCAGCTACAGGGGTGACTCCTACGAGCAGTACTTC.

The CDR3 sequence: CASSPRQDPYGYTF. The DNA for the CDR3 is TGCGCCAGCAGCCCTCGCCAGGATCCCTATGGCTACACCTTC. This chain uses TRBV5-1 with TRBJ1-2; no firm D call. Looked up from germline, CDR1 is SGHRS and CDR2 is YFSETQ. V dropped 4 bases and J dropped 4 bases, with 14 bases sitting between them. This CDR3 is 14 amino acids long.

The chain combines TRBV7-9 with TRBJ2-3, with D possibly TRBD2 on 6 matching bases. The length of the CDR3 is 14 residues. V was trimmed by 4 bases and J by 6 bases, leaving 14 bases between them. CDR1 SEHNR and CDR2 FQNEAQ come from the germline V gene (reference sequence). The CDR3 DNA sequence: TGTGCCAGCAGCTCCCCCCGAGGAGGGGATACGCAGTATTTT. Amino acid sequence: CASSSPRGGDTQYF.

This clone occurred many times. This rearrangement joins TRBV10-3 to TRBJ1-5; tentative D call: TRBD1 (6 bases). The CDR3 covers 15 residues. Between the trimmed V and J ends, which lost 6 bases and 6 bases, there was a span of 18 bases. Looked up from germline, CDR1 is ENHRY and CDR2 is SYGVKD. CDR3 nucleotides: TGTGCCATCAGCGAGAGGGACACGGGCTTTCAGCCCCAGCATTTT. Encoded protein: CAISERDTGFQPQHF.

The CDR3 is CASSADSGLLSYGYTF. The DNA of the CDR3 is TGTGCCAGCAGTGCCGACTCGGGACTCCTGTCTTATGGCTACACCTTC. The rearrangement uses TRBV28 and TRBJ1-2; tentatively, D is TRBD1 (5 bases). The CDR3 runs to 16 residues. V lost 5 bases and J lost 5, with 21 bases in between. Germline-derived CDR1 and CDR2 are MDHEN and SYDVKM.

The rearrangement links TRBV10-3 to TRBJ2-7; D might be TRBD2 (5 bases). The CDR3 length is 13 residues. The V and J ends lost 3 bases and 0 bases respectively, with 6 bases between them. Germline lookup yields CDR1 ENHRY and CDR2 SYGVKD. The CDR3 sequence is CAISEAASYEQYF. The CDR3 DNA follows: TGTGCCATCAGTGAAGCGGCCTCCTACGAGCAGTACTTC.

The rearrangement links TRBV11-2 to TRBJ2-5, with 13 bases that match TRBD2. V dropped 5 bases and J dropped 3; count of bases not matched to a gene: 6. Germline-derived CDR1 and CDR2 are SGHAT and FQNNGV. CDR3 length: 16 residues. For the CDR3, the DNA is TGTGCCAGCAGCCTAGGACTAGCGGGAGCCGAAGAGACCCAGTACTTC. Amino acid sequence: CASSLGLAGAEETQYF.

The V call is TRBV28, the J call TRBJ2-5; D is possibly TRBD2 (5 bases). The CDR3 totals 15 residues. Germline CDR1 MDHEN, CDR2 SYDVKM. V was trimmed by 7 bases and J by 4 bases, leaving 19 bases between them. The CDR3 loop reads CASNLVSGGGETQYF. For the CDR3, the DNA is TGTGCCAGCAATCTCGTGTCCGGAGGCGGAGAGACCCAGTACTTC.

CDR3 in amino acids: CASSPRDADTQYF. The CDR3 DNA follows: TGTGCCAGCAGCCCCCGGGACGCAGATACGCAGTATTTT. The chain recombines TRBV5-4 with TRBJ2-3; TRBD1 or TRBD2 may be the D gene (5 bases each). The V gene's germline CDR1 is SGHNT and CDR2 YYREEE (reference sequence). Trimming stripped 4 bases from V and 4 bases from J, with 10 bases between. This CDR3 contains 13 residues.

The V call is TRBV6-1, the J call TRBJ2-7, with 10 bases aligning to TRBD2. The CDR3 has 16 residues. Trimming removed 7 bases from V and 2 bases from J; junction bases left unmatched: 11. The germline V gene has CDR1 MNHNS and CDR2 SASEGT. The CDR3 sequence is CASTEGLAGVAYEQYF. CDR3 DNA: TGTGCCAGCACTGAGGGGCTAGCGGGAGTAGCCTACGAGCAGTACTTC.

The chain is built from TRBV7-2 and TRBJ2-3; tentatively, D is TRBD1 or TRBD2 (5 bases each). The ends were cut back, 1 base at V and 5 bases at J, with 10 bases in the middle. The length of the CDR3 is 14 residues. Looked up from germline, CDR1 is SGHTA and CDR2 is FQGNSA. CDR3 in DNA: TGTGCCAGCAGCTTAGTTCGGGGCCTAGATACGCAGTATTTT. Its protein is CASSLVRGLDTQYF.

The J gene is TRBJ2-2, the V gene TRBV7-9, with D tentatively TRBD1 (5 bases). The CDR3 runs 14 residues. Germline CDR1 reads SEHNR; CDR2 reads FQNEAQ (reference sequence). V was trimmed by 5 bases and J by 3 bases, leaving 10 bases between them. The CDR3 nucleotides read TGTGCCAGCAGCCGGACCAGGGACACCGGGGAGCTGTTTTTT. It encodes CASSRTRDTGELFF.

This chain links TRBV5-4 with TRBJ2-3, with a possible D match to TRBD2 (6 bases). This CDR3 is built from 15 residues. V gave up 0 bases and J gave up 4 bases, with 12 bases separating them. CDR1 is SGHNT, CDR2 YYREEE, per germline (reference sequence). The DNA of the CDR3 is TGTGCCAGCAGCTTGGGGCGGGGTGTGGCAGATACGCAGTATTTT. It codes for CASSLGRGVADTQYF.

This clone was seen ten or more times. The CDR3 protein is CASGRTANNEQFF. The CDR3 nucleotides are TGTGCCAGCGGGCGGACAGCCAACAATGAGCAGTTCTTC. The rearrangement joins TRBV9 to TRBJ2-1; weak D call: TRBD1 (6 bases). The V gene lost 7 bases and the J gene lost 5 bases, with 13 bases spanning the gap. The CDR3 is 13 residues long. Germline CDR1 is SGDLS and CDR2 is YYNGEE.

This clone is a singleton in its sample. The rearrangement uses TRBV7-3 and TRBJ2-5; a weak D match, TRBD2 (6 bases). The germline CDR1 and CDR2 sequences are SGHTA and FQGTGA. The CDR3 is 13 residues long. Trimming took 2 bases from V and 5 from J, leaving 9 bases between them. CDR3: CASSLGEAETQYF. The CDR3 nucleotides are TGTGCCAGCAGCTTAGGGGAGGCTGAGACCCAGTACTTC.

The chain links TRBV11-3 to TRBJ1-1, with no clear D. Germline V CDR1 and CDR2: SGHNT, YENEEA. V lost 1 base to trimming and J lost 2 bases, with 17 bases between them. CDR3 length equals 17 residues. The CDR3 loop reads CASSLVQTYTLNTEAFF. CDR3 sequence (DNA): TGTGCCAGCAGCTTAGTGCAGACCTATACCCTTAACACTGAAGCTTTCTTT. Using reference TRBV11-3 and TRBJ1-1 for the parts outside the CDR3, the full variable domain is EAGVVQSPRYKIIEKKQPVAFWCNPISGHNTLYWYLQNLGQGPELLIRYENEEAVDDSQLPKDRFSAERLKGVDSTLKIQPAELGDSAVYLCASSLVQTYTLNTEAFFGQGTRLTVV.

The chain joins TRBV29-1 to TRBJ2-7; unclear D gene. CDR3 length: 12 amino acids. Trimming removed 5 bases at V and 4 bases at J, with 12 bases between. Germline V CDR1 and CDR2: SQVTM, ANQGSEA. The CDR3 reads CSVSPKRYEQYF. For the CDR3, the DNA is TGCAGCGTTTCCCCAAAGCGATACGAGCAGTACTTC.

The CDR3 DNA reads as TGTGCCAGCAGCCAAGATTGGACTAGCGGGAGGGCCGGTGGCACCGGGGAGCTGTTTTTT. Translated, it gives CASSQDWTSGRAGGTGELFF. The V and J genes are TRBV4-2 and TRBJ2-2, with 15 nucleotides matching TRBD2. V was clipped by 0 bases and J by 4 bases; unmatched bases: 9. Germline V CDR1 and CDR2: LGHNA, YNFKEQ. The CDR3 totals 20 residues.

This clone was seen a few times. The V and J genes are TRBV2 and TRBJ2-7; perhaps TRBD2 as D (6 bases). Germline CDR1 is SNHLY and CDR2 is FYNNEI. The CDR3 extends over 12 amino acids. V shed 6 bases and J shed 8 bases, with 14 bases lying between them. This CDR3 is CASRPGGVQQYF. The CDR3 DNA follows: TGTGCCAGCAGGCCGGGCGGGGTACAGCAGTACTTC.

J is TRBJ2-7 and V is TRBV4-1, with 8 bases matching TRBD2. V shed 3 bases, J shed 3 bases, and the junction held 13 bases outside the gene matches. This CDR3 is 17 amino acids long. The germline V gene encodes CDR1 MGHRA and CDR2 YSYEKL. DNA for the CDR3: TGCGCCAGCAGCCAGACCGACATTGGGACTAGATTCTACGAGCAGTACTTC. This translates into CASSQTDIGTRFYEQYF.

The V and J genes are TRBV27 and TRBJ1-4; TRBD1 matches at 7 bases. With V trimmed by 5 bases and J by 4 bases, 4 bases remained unmatched. The CDR3 has 14 residues. Germline CDR1 is MNHEY and CDR2 is SMNVEV (reference sequence). The CDR3 sequence is CASSNRGLNEKLFF. The DNA for the CDR3 is TGTGCCAGCAGTAACAGGGGCCTTAATGAAAAACTGTTTTTT.

The rearrangement uses TRBV10-3 and TRBJ2-7; no firm D call. CDR3 length equals 14 residues. Trimming took 4 bases from V and 0 from J, leaving 10 bases between them. Per the germline V gene, CDR1 is ENHRY and CDR2 is SYGVKD. CDR3 residues: CAISGAGSSYEQYF. CDR3 coding DNA: TGTGCCATCAGTGGAGCAGGTAGCTCCTACGAGCAGTACTTC.

The chain carries TRBV5-1 and TRBJ2-4, with D possibly matching TRBD1 (6 bases). Germline loops: CDR1 SGHRS, CDR2 YFSETQ. CDR3 length: 13 amino acids. V was cut by 0 bases and J by 8 bases, with 9 bases left in between. The DNA of the CDR3 is TGCGCCAGCAGCTTGGGGGACACGGACATTCAGTACTTC. Encoded protein: CASSLGDTDIQYF.